These T cell receptor beta chains were read from a single sample in a study of patients and donors after allogeneic stem cell transplantation. One entry per CDR3 protein results from TCRdb running MiXCR on the RT-PCR reads. The data contain about 87,000 distinct CDR3 sequences, about 5% of them seen just once; the ten biggest clones take up roughly 2.5%. Sequencing used blood, either unsorted or a sorted T cell fraction (not recorded which). The receptor set was obtained from a human donor who was either an allogeneic HSCT recipient or a stem cell or donor lymphocyte infusion donor (not recorded which). It is not recorded whose cells these are; they may come from a transplant donor. Both conserved end residues are part of each CDR3. The D gene is left open where the match is weak. Size is omitted from some rows. Given values are once, few, many or a class for expanded clones.

>16|NA|TRBV11-3|TRBJ1-2|NA
CASSLASVGRNYGYTF
TGTGCCAGCAGCTTAGCTTCGGTGGGCAGAAACTATGGCTACACCTTC
>17|NA|TRBV7-6|TRBJ2-3|NA
CASSLLAPREGTDTQYF
TGTGCCAGCAGCTTACTAGCCCCCCGGGAAGGCACAGATACGCAGTATTTT
>14|TRBD1|TRBV20-1|TRBJ1-6|many
CSARTGSGNSPLHF
TGCAGTGCACGGACAGGGTCTGGTAATTCACCCCTCCACTTT
>13|NA|TRBV12-3/TRBV12-4|TRBJ1-2|many
CASSLSGDGGYTF
TGTGCCAGCAGTTTATCGGGGGATGGTGGCTACACCTTC
>14|NA|TRBV7-8|TRBJ1-1|many
CASSLQPQGTEAFF
TGTGCCAGCAGCTTACAACCCCAGGGCACTGAAGCTTTCTTT
>15|TRBD1|TRBV6-1|TRBJ1-2|many
CASSEEGQGHYGYTF
TGTGCCAGCAGTGAAGAGGGACAGGGTCACTATGGCTACACCTTC
>13|NA|TRBV24-1|TRBJ2-3|many
CATSDPTSDTQYF
TGTGCCACCAGTGATCCCACTTCAGATACGCAGTATTTT
>12|NA|TRBV29-1|TRBJ2-7|few
CSVAANSYEQYF
TGCAGCGTTGCGGCCAACTCCTACGAGCAGTACTTC
>13|NA|TRBV6-4|TRBJ1-5|few
CASSRNSNQPQHF
TGTGCCAGCTCTCGGAATAGCAATCAGCCCCAGCATTTT
>14|NA|TRBV7-3|TRBJ1-1|few
CASSFNGGDTEAFF
TGTGCCAGCAGTTTTAACGGGGGAGACACTGAAGCTTTCTTT
>15|NA|TRBV27|TRBJ2-7|many
CASSLGQFSHYEQYF
TGTGCCAGCAGCCTAGGACAGTTCTCTCACTACGAGCAGTACTTC
>18|TRBD1|TRBV30|TRBJ2-1|many
CAWSGRDRGFGAMNEQFF
TGTGCCTGGAGTGGCCGGGACAGGGGTTTTGGGGCCATGAATGAGCAGTTCTTC
>13|NA|TRBV27|TRBJ2-7|many
CASRLYPSYEQYF
TGTGCCAGCAGACTCTACCCTTCCTACGAGCAGTACTTC
>13|NA|TRBV4-1|TRBJ1-1|NA
CASSQGGAAEAFF
TGCGCCAGCAGCCAAGGCGGGGCGGCTGAAGCTTTCTTT
>17|NA|TRBV7-9|TRBJ2-7|many
CASSQVGVWPTAYEQYF
TGTGCCAGCAGCCAAGTAGGTGTTTGGCCGACAGCATACGAGCAGTACTTC
>14|NA|TRBV5-1|TRBJ2-3|many
CASSLATFSDTQYF
TGCGCCAGCAGCTTGGCTACATTTTCAGATACGCAGTATTTT
>12|NA|TRBV12-3/TRBV12-4|TRBJ1-2|many
CASSTGNYGYTF
TGTGCCAGCAGTACAGGGAACTATGGCTACACCTTC
>15|NA|TRBV28|TRBJ2-5|many
CASRLAGFGQETQYF
TGTGCCAGCAGGTTGGCGGGATTTGGCCAAGAGACCCAGTACTTC
>16|NA|TRBV7-9|TRBJ1-1|many
CASSLAGGRPNTEAFF
TGTGCCAGCAGCTTAGCGGGGGGGAGACCGAACACTGAAGCTTTCTTT
>15|NA|TRBV10-3|TRBJ1-5|many
CAISESGQPREPQHF
TGTGCCATCAGTGAGTCTGGGCAGCCCCGAGAGCCCCAGCATTTT
>13|NA|TRBV12-3/TRBV12-4|TRBJ2-6|many
CASSFDGANVLTF
TGTGCCAGCAGTTTTGATGGGGCCAACGTCCTGACTTTC
>15|NA|TRBV5-6|TRBJ2-2|many
CASSLGPTSTGELFF
TGTGCCAGCAGCTTAGGACCTACTAGCACCGGGGAGCTGTTTTTT
>14|NA|TRBV25-1|TRBJ2-3|many
CASSLMGLGNTQYF
TGTGCCAGCAGCCTCATGGGGTTGGGGAATACGCAGTATTTT
>16|TRBD2|TRBV12-3/TRBV12-4|TRBJ2-1|many
CASSGLAEGSYNEQFF
TGTGCCAGCAGCGGACTAGCGGAAGGCTCCTACAATGAGCAGTTCTTC
>16|TRBD1|TRBV5-1|TRBJ2-2|few
CASSFGGQAHTGELFF
TGCGCCAGCAGCTTCGGTGGACAGGCCCACACCGGGGAGCTGTTTTTT
>16|TRBD2|TRBV27|TRBJ2-1|many
CASSWTSGPSYNEQFF
TGTGCCAGCAGTTGGACTAGCGGACCCTCCTACAATGAGCAGTTCTTC
>15|TRBD1|TRBV6-1|TRBJ1-5|few
CASSPSGTGGRPQHF
TGTGCCAGCAGTCCATCCGGGACAGGGGGTCGGCCCCAGCATTTT
>14|NA|TRBV20-1|TRBJ2-5|many
CSASGLTDQETQYF
TGCAGTGCCAGCGGGTTGACGGACCAAGAGACCCAGTACTTC
>17|TRBD2|TRBV20-1|TRBJ2-2|many
CSARDRVAGGWTGELFF
TGCAGTGCTAGAGATCGGGTAGCGGGAGGATGGACCGGGGAGCTGTTTTTT
>14|NA|TRBV7-2|TRBJ1-5|many
CASSFTQGNQPQHF
TGTGCCAGCAGCTTTACACAGGGCAATCAGCCCCAGCATTTT
>12|NA|TRBV5-1|TRBJ2-7|many
CASSSTMYEQYF
TGCGCCAGCAGCTCAACGATGTACGAGCAGTACTTC
>12|NA|TRBV25-1|TRBJ2-7|many
CASKGLTGEQYF
TGTGCCAGCAAGGGCCTAACGGGCGAGCAGTACTTC
>13|NA|TRBV12-3/TRBV12-4|TRBJ1-5|many
CASSQDPSRPQHF
TGTGCCAGCAGCCAGGACCCCAGTCGGCCCCAGCATTTT
>14|TRBD1|TRBV28|TRBJ2-7|few
CASSRQGWNYEQYF
TGTGCCAGCAGTCGACAGGGATGGAACTACGAGCAGTACTTC
>13|NA|TRBV5-1|TRBJ1-2|many
CASSLPSTDGYTF
TGCGCCAGCAGCTTGCCGAGCACCGATGGCTACACCTTC
>14|TRBD1|TRBV10-3|TRBJ2-1|many
CATYRDRGYNEQFF
TGTGCCACGTACCGGGACAGGGGCTACAATGAGCAGTTCTTC
>14|NA|TRBV4-2|TRBJ1-1|many
CASSQEGRNTEAFF
TGTGCCAGCAGCCAGGAAGGTCGAAACACTGAAGCTTTCTTT